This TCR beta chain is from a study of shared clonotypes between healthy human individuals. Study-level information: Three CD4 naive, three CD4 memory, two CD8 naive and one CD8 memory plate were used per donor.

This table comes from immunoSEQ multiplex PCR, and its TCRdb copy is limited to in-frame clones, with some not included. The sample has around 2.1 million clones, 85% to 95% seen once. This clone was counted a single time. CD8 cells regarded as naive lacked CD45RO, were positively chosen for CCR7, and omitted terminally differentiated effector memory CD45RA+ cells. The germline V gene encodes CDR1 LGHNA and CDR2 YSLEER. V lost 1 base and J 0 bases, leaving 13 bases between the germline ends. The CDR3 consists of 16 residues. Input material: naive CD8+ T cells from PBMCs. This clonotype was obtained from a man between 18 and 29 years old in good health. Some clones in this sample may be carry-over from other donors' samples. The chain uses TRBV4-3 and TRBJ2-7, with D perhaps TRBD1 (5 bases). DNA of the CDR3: TGCGCCAGCAGCCAAGGTGTAGGGGCAGCCTCCTACGAGCAGTACTTC. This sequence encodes CASSQGVGAASYEQYF.